This T cell receptor beta chain appears in the sequencing data of a study of OX40 agonist ivuxolimab in advanced cancers. Study summary: Every patient in dose escalation had hepatocellular carcinoma, melanoma, renal cell or head and neck cancer.

V gave up 1 base and J gave up 5 bases, with 18 bases separating them. Germline CDR1 is SGHTA and CDR2 is FQGTGA. The CDR3 loop spans 17 amino acids. Sequencing used immunoSEQ multiplex PCR; TCRdb keeps in-frame clones, though not all of them. The sample has about 30,000 clones, approximately 84% seen once. The TCR comes from an adult with an advanced solid tumor such as melanoma, head and neck, liver or kidney cancer. The chain uses TRBV7-3 and TRBJ2-1, with a tentative D call TRBD2 (6 bases). The source was CD4+ or CD8+ T cells sorted from blood, collected in a trial of the OX40 agonist ivuxolimab. The CDR3 DNA follows: TGTGCCAGCAGCTTAATAGGTGGGACTGGTGTTCACAATGAGCAGTTCTTC. Translated: CASSLIGGTGVHNEQFF. The full variable domain, rest sourced from reference TRBV7-3 and TRBJ2-1, is GAGVSQTPSNKVTEKGKYVELRCDPISGHTALYWYRQSLGQGPEFLIYFQGTGAADDSGLPNDRFFAVRPEGSVSTLKIQRTERGDSAVYLCASSLIGGTGVHNEQFFGPGTRLTVL.